A single sample is the source of the 21 T cell receptor beta chains below, sequenced in a study of cytomegalovirus exposure and HLA in healthy donors. PCR primers comprised 60 Vbeta and 13 Jbeta primers. Sequencing used immunoSEQ multiplex PCR; TCRdb keeps in-frame clones, though not all of them. The sample includes tens of thousands of clones, 74% of them seen just once. The sample taken for sequencing was PBMCs. The receptors stem from a woman in her 30s in good health and CMV-seropositive.

This clone was observed once. This chain links TRBV5-1 with TRBJ1-1; 8 bases align to TRBD1. J lost 6 bases, V lost 2 bases, and 9 bases had no gene match. CDR1 and CDR2 (germline): SGHRS, YFSETQ. This CDR3 contains 15 residues. CDR3 loop: CASSFVPGQDAEAFF. CDR3 DNA: TGCGCCAGCAGCTTCGTCCCGGGACAGGACGCTGAAGCTTTCTTT.

V and J are TRBV1 and TRBJ2-5; the D segment call TRBD2 is taken from the table without a DNA check. TRBV1 is a known pseudogene. The CDR3 has 12 residues. The CDR3 loop is CTSSQAGETQYF. The CDR3 nucleotides read TGCACCAGCAGCCAAGCGGGAGAGACCCAGTACTTC.

The chain employs TRBV5-7 and TRBJ1-5, with D maybe TRBD1 (6 bases). TRBV5-7 is treated as an ORF (open reading frame) with a function not yet certain. This CDR3 has 15 residues. The V end was cut by 5 bases, the J end by 6 bases, with 18 bases between. CDR3 sequence: CASRGVGGHGQPQHF. The CDR3 DNA follows: TGTGCCAGCAGAGGTGTGGGGGGGCACGGTCAGCCCCAGCATTTT.

This clone came up once. One end of the junction varies from germline; a read error may be responsible. V is TRBV7-7 and J is TRBJ1-2; a weak D match, TRBD1 (5 bases). The length of the CDR3 is 13 residues. From germline, CDR1 is SSHAT and CDR2 FNYEAQ (reference sequence). Here the CDR3 DNA reads TGTGCTAGCAGCTTAGTCCAGGGCCATGGCTACACCTTC. Its protein product is CASSLVQGHGYTF.

The genes are TRBV28 and TRBJ1-2, with D hard to call. V lost 1 base and J lost 6, with 9 bases in between. CDR3 length: 13 amino acids. Per the germline V gene, CDR1 is MDHEN and CDR2 is SYDVKM. The DNA for the CDR3 is TGTGCCAGCAGTTTATCAGGTGCCAATGGCTACACCTTC. It yields the protein CASSLSGANGYTF.

This rearrangement joins TRBV4-2 to TRBJ2-5; TRBD1 agrees at 10 bases. V gave up 3 bases and J gave up 5 bases; unmatched junction bases: 6. This CDR3 has 15 amino acids. Germline values: CDR1 LGHNA, CDR2 YNFKEQ. CDR3 in amino acids: CASSHPGTGVETQYF. CDR3 sequence (DNA): TGTGCCAGCAGCCACCCCGGGACAGGGGTTGAGACCCAGTACTTC.

The V call is TRBV7-3, the J call TRBJ2-5, with D unresolved. The CDR3 consists of 13 residues. Looked up from germline, CDR1 is SGHTA and CDR2 is FQGTGA. Trimming shortened V by 5 bases and J by 2 bases, and 9 bases separated the two germline ends. The CDR3 loop is CASSLRRQETQYF. CDR3 nucleotide sequence: TGTGCCAGCAGCCTCCGCAGGCAAGAGACCCAGTACTTC.

The J gene is TRBJ2-1, the V gene TRBV5-1; D is undetermined. V lost 4 bases, J lost 9 bases, and 14 bases lay in between. This CDR3 has 13 amino acids. The germline V gene has CDR1 SGHRS and CDR2 YFSETQ. Here the CDR3 reads CASSLQEYGEQFF. DNA of the CDR3: TGCGCCAGCAGCCTGCAGGAATACGGTGAGCAGTTCTTC.

The chain employs TRBV7-9 and TRBJ1-4, with 8 bases matching TRBD1. The CDR3 sequence is 15 residues long. The germline CDR1 and CDR2 sequences are SEHNR and FQNEAQ (reference sequence). V was clipped by 0 bases and J by 6 bases; unmatched bases: 3. The CDR3 reads CASSLAGQGDEKLFF. DNA of the CDR3: TGTGCCAGCAGCTTAGCTGGACAGGGAGATGAAAAACTGTTTTTT. Variable domain in full (rest from reference TRBV7-9 and TRBJ1-4): DTGVSQNPRHKITKRGQNVTFRCDPISEHNRLYWYRQTLGQGPEFLTYFQNEAQLEKSRLLSDRFSAERPKGSFSTLEIQRTEQGDSAMYLCASSLAGQGDEKLFFGSGTQLSVL.

This chain joins TRBV9 and TRBJ2-7; 10 positions agree with TRBD1. The V segment lost 4 bases and the J segment 5 bases; nucleotides outside the gene matches: 12. The germline CDR1 and CDR2 sequences are SGDLS and YYNGEE. The CDR3 length is 16 residues. The chain's CDR3 is CASSQHPGQGMHEQYF. The CDR3 nucleotides are TGTGCCAGCAGCCAACACCCGGGACAGGGGATGCACGAGCAGTACTTC.

The V call is TRBV19, the J call TRBJ1-5; D possibly corresponds to TRBD1 (5 bases). Germline CDR1 reads LNHDA; CDR2 reads SQIVND (reference sequence). Trimming shortened V by 6 bases and J by 8 bases, and 11 bases separated the two germline ends. The CDR3 runs 12 residues. The CDR3 region has the DNA TGTGCCAGTAGGAAGGGAGGGGAGCCCCAGCATTTT. This gives the protein CASRKGGEPQHF.

The chain uses TRBV29-1 and TRBJ2-1, with 7 bases identical to TRBD2. Germline assignment: CDR1 SQVTM and CDR2 ANQGSEA. V lost 2 bases to trimming and J lost 3 bases; unmatched junction nucleotides: 7. The CDR3 extends over 15 amino acids. In DNA, the CDR3 is TGCAGCGTTGAACCCGTGGCTAGCGGCTACAATGAGCAGTTCTTC. This sequence encodes CSVEPVASGYNEQFF.

The rearrangement links TRBV6-6 to TRBJ1-2; D unclear. Germline assignment: CDR1 MNHNY and CDR2 SVGAGI (reference sequence). V was cut by 4 bases and J by 2 bases, with 17 bases left in between. The CDR3 has 16 residues. CDR3 residues: CASSSPPGLSNYGYTF. In nucleotides, the CDR3 is TGTGCCAGCAGTTCACCCCCAGGACTATCGAACTATGGCTACACCTTC.

The table lists this clone with a few counts. This chain links TRBV2 with TRBJ1-1, with a weak D call TRBD1 (5 bases). In germline, CDR1 is SNHLY, CDR2 FYNNEI. V gave up 8 bases and J gave up 5 bases, with 15 bases separating them. The CDR3 contains 13 residues. CDR3 in amino acids: CASLGGIGTEAFF. CDR3 sequence (DNA): TGTGCCAGCCTCGGGGGGATAGGTACTGAAGCTTTCTTT.

The chain is built from TRBV10-3 and TRBJ1-5, with 10 bases that match TRBD1. Trimming cost V 2 bases and J 6 bases; bases outside gene matches: 7. There are 16 residues in the CDR3. Germline loops: CDR1 ENHRY, CDR2 SYGVKD. The CDR3, as DNA: TGTGCCATCAGTGAGGCGCAGGGACAGGGGAGTCAGCCCCAGCATTTT. This encodes CAISEAQGQGSQPQHF.

The rearrangement joins TRBV28 to TRBJ2-7; D uncertain. The V and J ends lost 3 bases and 7 bases respectively, with 13 bases between them. This CDR3 comprises 13 residues. Looked up from germline, CDR1 is MDHEN and CDR2 is SYDVKM. Here the CDR3 reads CASSLGFFGEQYF. Written as DNA, the CDR3 is TGTGCCAGCAGTTTGGGCTTCTTCGGTGAGCAGTACTTC.

V usage is TRBV29-1 and J usage is TRBJ2-7, with 7 bases aligning to TRBD1. This CDR3 comprises 20 residues. Germline V gives CDR1 SQVTM, CDR2 ANQGSEA. J lost 0 bases, V lost 3 bases, and 23 bases had no gene match. The CDR3: CSVEVTGNLLDGVSSYEQYF. In nucleotides, the CDR3 is TGCAGCGTTGAGGTGACAGGGAATCTCTTGGACGGGGTAAGCTCCTACGAGCAGTACTTC.

The chain uses TRBV13 and TRBJ2-7; D perhaps matches TRBD2 (5 bases). Germline V lookup: CDR1 PRHDT, CDR2 FYEKMQ (reference sequence). V was cut by 0 bases and J by 3 bases, with 9 bases left in between. The CDR3 sequence is 14 residues long. The CDR3 protein is CASSLGKGVYEQYF. In DNA form, the CDR3 reads TGTGCCAGCAGCTTAGGGAAGGGAGTCTACGAGCAGTACTTC.

This clone is a singleton in its sample. The chain's CDR3 is CASGASGGEQYF. DNA of the CDR3: TGTGCCAGCGGGGCTAGCGGAGGCGAGCAGTACTTC. This chain uses TRBV2 with TRBJ2-7; 7 bases are shared with TRBD2. Trimming took 8 bases from V and 6 from J; bases not matched to a gene: 7. CDR3 length: 12 amino acids. CDR1 is SNHLY and CDR2 is FYNNEI in the germline V gene.

To note about this clone: The same CDR3 can be traced to other DNA sequences in this sample. The gene calls are TRBV28 and TRBJ1-4; tentative D call: TRBD1 (5 bases). Germline V CDR1 and CDR2: MDHEN, SYDVKM. The CDR3 has 15 amino acids. Trimming removed 3 bases at V and 0 bases at J, with 8 bases between. The CDR3 loop is CASSFGGTTNEKLFF. Here the CDR3 DNA reads TGTGCCAGCAGTTTTGGGGGGACAACTAATGAAAAACTGTTTTTT.

This sequence joins TRBV10-3 and TRBJ2-7, with 7 bases aligning to TRBD2. The CDR3 extends over 14 amino acids. Looked up from germline, CDR1 is ENHRY and CDR2 is SYGVKD. Losses at the gene ends were 0 bases for V and 6 bases for J; bases not matched to a gene: 5. CDR3 residues: CAISESGLEGEQYF. CDR3 coding DNA: TGTGCCATCAGTGAGTCCGGACTAGAGGGCGAGCAGTACTTC.